Below, 32 T cell receptor beta chains from the same sample are listed, as sequenced in a study of blood T cells in healthy people across ages. A sample-barcoded 5' primer and a J-beta primer mix were used in a second PCR of roughly 6 to 11 cycles. TCRdb reanalysed the 5' RACE reads using MiXCR and keeps one entry per CDR3 protein. The table shows 730,000 or so distinct CDR3 sequences, with more than 40% occurring only once. Specimen: blood. These receptors were obtained from a woman aged 60-75 years in good health.

This chain links TRBV20-1 with TRBJ2-5; maybe TRBD2 (5 bases). The J call may be wrong; the DNA end is better matched by TRBJ2-7. This CDR3 is built from 11 residues. Germline V gene lookup returns CDR1 DFQATT and CDR2 SNEGSKA (reference sequence). CDR3 nucleotide sequence: TGCAGTGCCCCCGGGGAGTGCGAGCAGTACTTC. It specifies CSAPGECEQYF.

This clonotype was seen only once. The junction differs from germline at one of its ends, possibly a read error. The chain recombines TRBV6-4 with TRBJ2-3; D remains ambiguous. In germline, CDR1 is MRHNA, CDR2 SNTAGT. The CDR3 loop spans 13 amino acids. CDR3 residues: CASNDAGTDTQYF. DNA of the CDR3: TGTGCCAGCAATGACGCGGGCACAGATACGCAGTATTTT.

The rearrangement uses TRBV10-3 and TRBJ1-5; a weak D match, TRBD1 (6 bases). Trimming left V 8 bases short and J 3 bases short, with 17 bases between. The CDR3 is 15 residues long. The germline V gene has CDR1 ENHRY and CDR2 SYGVKD. CDR3 DNA sequence: TGTGCCATCGCAGGGACATCGGGTTTCAATCAGCCCCAGCATTTT. Amino acid sequence: CAIAGTSGFNQPQHF.

This clonotype was recorded at least ten times. The chain carries TRBV12-3 or TRBV12-4 and TRBJ2-7; D gene ambiguous. Trimming took off 3 bases at V and 3 bases at J, with 3 bases between the two ends. This CDR3 has 11 residues. The CDR3 DNA reads TGTGCCAGCAGTTTTTACTACGAGCAGTACTTC. This sequence encodes CASSFYYEQYF.

The CDR3, as DNA: TGTGCCAGCAGTTACAGCGCAGCCAAAGATCAGCCCCAGCATTTT. Translated, it gives CASSYSAAKDQPQHF. The chain carries TRBV6-5 and TRBJ1-5; D remains ambiguous. The CDR3 spans 15 residues. From germline, CDR1 is MNHEY and CDR2 SVGAGI. The V end was cut by 2 bases, the J end by 5 bases, with 13 bases between.

To note about this clonotype: This may come from a read error, since a much larger clone is one base off. This chain connects TRBV20-1 to TRBJ2-1; unclear D gene. CDR3 length equals 13 residues. In germline, CDR1 is DFQATT, CDR2 SNEGSKA (reference sequence). The V end was cut by 0 bases, the J end by 9 bases, with 12 bases between. CDR3 in amino acids: CSAREGSGAEQFF. CDR3 DNA sequence: TGCAGTGCTAGAGAGGGATCTGGAGCTGAGCAGTTCTTC.

V and J are TRBV20-1 and TRBJ2-3; D call uncertain. The V gene lost 8 bases and the J gene lost 9 bases, with 15 bases spanning the gap. This CDR3 has 11 amino acids. Looked up from germline, CDR1 is DFQATT and CDR2 is SNEGSKA (reference sequence). CDR3 DNA: TGCAGTTCAACAAAAGAGCACACGCAGTATTTT. Its protein product is CSSTKEHTQYF.

The rearrangement links TRBV7-2 to TRBJ1-3; the match to TRBD1 covers 8 bases. Trimming removed 8 bases from V and 8 bases from J; junction bases left unmatched: 11. Germline CDR1 and CDR2: SGHTA and FQGNSA. CDR3 length equals 14 residues. DNA for the CDR3: TGTGCCAGCCACGGACAGGGAGGCAGAGACACCATATATTTT. Translation: CASHGQGGRDTIYF.

This clonotype appeared many times. This chain joins TRBV20-1 and TRBJ2-7; 7 nucleotides line up with TRBD1. CDR1 and CDR2 from the germline V gene are DFQATT and SNEGSKA (reference sequence). The CDR3 contains 14 residues. CDR3 DNA: TGCAGCGCCTCCCCGACAGGGTTCGACAACGAGCAGTACTTC. Its translation is CSASPTGFDNEQYF.

The sample holds a few counts of this clonotype. V and J are TRBV5-1 and TRBJ2-1, with 8 bases that match TRBD2. CDR3 length: 16 amino acids. Trimming took 5 bases from V and 4 from J; bases not matched to a gene: 11. Germline CDR1 and CDR2: SGHRS and YFSETQ. The CDR3 protein is CASSHPSGGTYNEQFF. The DNA for the CDR3 is TGCGCCAGCAGTCACCCGAGCGGGGGAACTTACAATGAGCAGTTCTTC.

The chain combines TRBV6-5 with TRBJ2-5; 11 bases are shared with TRBD2. The CDR3 spans 16 residues. The germline gives CDR1 MNHEY, CDR2 SVGAGI. Unmatched junction bases numbered 16, after V lost 5 bases and J lost 11 bases. The CDR3 sequence is CASSTATSGVVNEQYF. For the CDR3, the DNA is TGTGCCAGCAGTACGGCGACTAGCGGGGTGGTTAATGAGCAGTACTTC.

Only one count was recorded for this clonotype. This may come from a read error, since a much larger clone is one base off. The chain joins TRBV20-1 to TRBJ2-5; either TRBD1 or TRBD2 may supply D (5 bases each). The CDR3 consists of 14 residues. Germline values: CDR1 DFQATT, CDR2 SNEGSKA (reference sequence). DNA for the CDR3: TGCAGTACTAGTCCGGACATTTGGGGAGAGACCCAGTACTTC. This encodes CSTSPDIWGETQYF.

The V gene is TRBV4-3, the J gene TRBJ1-2; a possible D gene is TRBD1 (6 bases). Germline CDR1 and CDR2: LGHNA and YSLEER. The CDR3 extends over 17 amino acids. Trimming removed 0 bases at V and 0 bases at J, with 14 bases between. The CDR3 loop is CASSQDRGAEANYGYTF. CDR3 coding DNA: TGCGCCAGCAGCCAAGATCGGGGGGCCGAGGCTAACTATGGCTACACCTTC.

The chain employs TRBV29-1 and TRBJ2-3; 11 nucleotides match TRBD1. The V gene end was trimmed by 4 bases and the J gene end by 5 bases; junction bases not matched to a gene: 5. The CDR3 sequence is 14 residues long. From germline, CDR1 is SQVTM and CDR2 ANQGSEA. The CDR3 loop reads CSVARGQGVDTQYF. The CDR3 DNA is TGCAGCGTTGCCCGGGGACAGGGGGTAGATACGCAGTATTTT.

This chain connects TRBV6-5 to TRBJ2-5; 8 bases align to TRBD1. TRBJ2-7 matches the DNA end more closely, so the J call is doubtful. Germline assignment: CDR1 MNHEY and CDR2 SVGAGI. The CDR3 loop spans 14 amino acids. CDR3 in amino acids: CASSYSGQDYEQYF. The CDR3 DNA follows: TGTGCCAGCAGTTACTCGGGACAGGACTACGAGCAGTACTTC.

There are many counts of this clonotype. The chain joins TRBV7-2 to TRBJ2-1, with TRBD2 matching 11 bases. The V segment lost 5 bases and the J segment 4 bases; nucleotides outside the gene matches: 4. The CDR3 extends over 15 amino acids. Germline CDR1 and CDR2: SGHTA and FQGNSA. CDR3 bases: TGTGCCAGCAGCCCGCGGACTAGCGGGTACAATGAGCAGTTCTTC. Protein sequence: CASSPRTSGYNEQFF.

There are a few counts of this clonotype. The CDR3, as DNA: TGTGCCAGCAGCCAAGTCGGGACGCCCTCGGACTATGGCTACACCTTC. Encoded protein: CASSQVGTPSDYGYTF. The gene calls are TRBV4-2 and TRBJ1-2; D may be TRBD1 (5 bases). From germline, CDR1 is LGHNA and CDR2 YNFKEQ. Trimming pared 1 base from V and 3 bases from J, leaving 15 bases between. The CDR3 runs to 16 residues.

V usage is TRBV20-1 and J usage is TRBJ1-1, with D perhaps matching TRBD1 (5 bases). This CDR3 is built from 14 residues. CDR1 and CDR2 from the germline V gene are DFQATT and SNEGSKA (reference sequence). The V end lost 1 base, the J end lost 0 bases, and 9 bases lay between the germline ends. The CDR3 loop reads CSARGGGMNTEAFF. The CDR3 nucleotides read TGCAGTGCTAGAGGCGGGGGGATGAACACTGAAGCTTTCTTT.

This clonotype was counted between two and nine times. The chain uses TRBV20-1 and TRBJ2-3, with 9 bases matching TRBD1. After removal of 4 bases from V and 1 base from J, the junction contained 3 bases not matched to a gene. The CDR3 extends over 14 amino acids. Germline assignment: CDR1 DFQATT and CDR2 SNEGSKA (reference sequence). CDR3 nucleotide sequence: TGCAGTGCTAAACAGGGGGCGCGCACAGATACGCAGTATTTT. The encoded protein is CSAKQGARTDTQYF.

V and J are TRBV12-3 or TRBV12-4 and TRBJ2-2; maybe TRBD2 (5 bases). V lost 5 bases and J 5 bases, leaving 15 bases between the germline ends. CDR3 size: 15 residues. CDR3: CASSVEGVRTGELFF. The CDR3 region has the DNA TGTGCCAGCAGTGTCGAGGGTGTGAGGACCGGGGAGCTGTTTTTT.

As for this clonotype: A single base separates this from a much larger clone, so it may be a read error. The rearrangement joins TRBV11-2 to TRBJ2-5; D possibly corresponds to TRBD2 (6 bases). Matching the DNA end better, TRBJ2-7 makes the J call doubtful. The CDR3 runs 14 residues. CDR1 and CDR2 (germline): SGHAT, FQNNGV. CDR3 sequence (DNA): TGTGTCAGCAGCTTAGCTCGCGGGGCTTACGAGCAGTACTTC. It specifies CVSSLARGAYEQYF.

CDR3: CSARVTSYEQYF. The CDR3 bases are TGCAGTGCTAGAGTGACAAGTTACGAGCAGTACTTC. The chain joins TRBV20-1 to TRBJ2-7; no definite D call. Per the germline V gene, CDR1 is DFQATT and CDR2 is SNEGSKA (reference sequence). The CDR3 loop spans 12 amino acids. V was pared by 1 base and J by 4 bases, with 8 bases between.

This clonotype has only a few counts. J is TRBJ2-5 and V is TRBV5-1; TRBD1 is a possible D gene (6 bases). The germline CDR1 and CDR2 sequences are SGHRS and YFSETQ. V was cut by 2 bases and J by 11 bases, with 16 bases left in between. The CDR3 length is 13 residues. DNA of the CDR3: TGCGCCAGCAGCTTTATCACCGAGGGGGAGCAGTACTTC. Amino acid sequence: CASSFITEGEQYF.

This clonotype has just one count. CDR3 coding DNA: TGTGCCAGCAGTGTCCCCGGGACTAGTCAAGAGACCCAGTACTTC. This sequence encodes CASSVPGTSQETQYF. The chain employs TRBV2 and TRBJ2-7, with 8 bases fitting TRBD2. The J call may be wrong; the DNA end is better matched by TRBJ2-5. Germline V gene lookup returns CDR1 SNHLY and CDR2 FYNNEI. The CDR3 is 15 residues long.

This chain joins TRBV24-1 and TRBJ2-7; no clear D gene. From germline, CDR1 is KGHDR and CDR2 SFDVKD. The V end lost 0 bases, the J end lost 2 bases, and 4 bases lay between the germline ends. The CDR3 totals 13 residues. The CDR3 DNA reads as TGTGCCACCAGTGATTTGCAGACCTACGAGCAGTACTTC. Amino acids: CATSDLQTYEQYF.

This chain uses TRBV7-2 with TRBJ2-4, with 7 bases lining up with TRBD2. Germline values: CDR1 SGHTA, CDR2 FQGNSA. The CDR3 length is 17 residues. J lost 13 bases, V lost 1 base, and 19 bases had no gene match. CDR3 DNA: TGTGCCAGCAGCTTAGGGGGGGGGGGACCGAGATCTACGAAGCAGTACTTC. As protein: CASSLGGGGPRSTKQYF.

The gene calls are TRBV11-1 and TRBJ2-3, with D perhaps TRBD2 (5 bases). Trimming stripped 0 bases from V and 4 bases from J, with 14 bases between. The CDR3 runs 16 residues. CDR1 is SGHAT, CDR2 FQDESV, per germline (reference sequence). The CDR3 sequence: CASSLAGVGESDTQYF. The CDR3 coding sequence is TGTGCCAGCAGCTTAGCCGGGGTCGGTGAATCAGATACGCAGTATTTT. The entire variable domain, with the rest obtained from reference TRBV11-1 and TRBJ2-3, is as follows: EAEVAQSPRYKITEKSQAVAFWCDPISGHATLYWYRQILGQGPELLVQFQDESVVDDSQLPKDRFSAERLKGVDSTLKIQPAELGDSAMYLCASSLAGVGESDTQYFGPGTRLTVL.

The V gene is TRBV18, the J gene TRBJ2-6; 11 positions agree with TRBD2. This CDR3 comprises 21 residues. Germline lookup yields CDR1 KGHSH and CDR2 LQKENI. The V and J ends lost 2 bases and 1 base, in that order; junction bases with no gene match: 13. The CDR3 DNA sequence: TGTGCCAGCTCACCAAGACTACTACTAGCGGGGGAGCAATCTGGGGCCAACGTCCTGACTTTC. Its translation: CASSPRLLLAGEQSGANVLTF. The whole variable domain, filled in from reference TRBV18 and TRBJ2-6, reads NAGVMQNPRHLVRRRGQEARLRCSPMKGHSHVYWYRQLPEEGLKFMVYLQKENIIDESGMPKERFSAEFPKEGPSILRIQQVVRGDSAAYFCASSPRLLLAGEQSGANVLTFGAGSRLTVL.

This clonotype was seen a few times. The rearrangement uses TRBV6-6 and TRBJ2-3; no clear D gene. Germline CDR1 is MNHNY and CDR2 is SVGAGI (reference sequence). This CDR3 is 12 amino acids long. Trimming removed 6 bases at V and 2 bases at J, with 6 bases between. Here the CDR3 reads CASRDLTDTQYF. The CDR3 bases are TGTGCCAGCAGGGACCTCACAGATACGCAGTATTTT.

There are many counts of this clonotype. The V call is TRBV29-1, the J call TRBJ1-2; 8 nucleotides match TRBD1. The CDR3 has 12 residues. Per the germline V gene, CDR1 is SQVTM and CDR2 is ANQGSEA. After removal of 7 bases from V and 7 bases from J, the junction contained 8 bases not matched to a gene. This chain's CDR3 is CSDRGQETGYTF. The CDR3 coding sequence is TGCAGCGATAGGGGACAGGAGACTGGCTACACCTTC. The full variable domain, rest sourced from reference TRBV29-1 and TRBJ1-2, is SAVISQKPSRDICQRGTSLTIQCQVDSQVTMMFWYRQQPGQSLTLIATANQGSEATYESGFVIDKFPISRPNLTFSTLTVSNMSPEDSSIYLCSDRGQETGYTFGSGTRLTVV.

This clonotype was seen a few times. This chain's CDR3 is CASSLEPGQPQHF. In DNA form, the CDR3 reads TGTGCCAGCAGCTTAGAGCCGGGTCAGCCCCAGCATTTT. This sequence joins TRBV11-2 and TRBJ1-5; no clear D. CDR3 length: 13 amino acids. Looked up from germline, CDR1 is SGHAT and CDR2 is FQNNGV. V lost 0 bases, J lost 6 bases, and 6 bases lay in between.

The chain links TRBV5-1 to TRBJ2-3; possibly TRBD1 for D (5 bases). The germline CDR1 and CDR2 sequences are SGHRS and YFSETQ. Trimming took off 6 bases at V and 0 bases at J, with 14 bases between the two ends. The CDR3 is 15 amino acids. This chain's CDR3 is CASTPDSSSTDTQYF. As DNA, the CDR3 is TGCGCCAGCACACCCGACAGCTCTAGCACAGATACGCAGTATTTT.